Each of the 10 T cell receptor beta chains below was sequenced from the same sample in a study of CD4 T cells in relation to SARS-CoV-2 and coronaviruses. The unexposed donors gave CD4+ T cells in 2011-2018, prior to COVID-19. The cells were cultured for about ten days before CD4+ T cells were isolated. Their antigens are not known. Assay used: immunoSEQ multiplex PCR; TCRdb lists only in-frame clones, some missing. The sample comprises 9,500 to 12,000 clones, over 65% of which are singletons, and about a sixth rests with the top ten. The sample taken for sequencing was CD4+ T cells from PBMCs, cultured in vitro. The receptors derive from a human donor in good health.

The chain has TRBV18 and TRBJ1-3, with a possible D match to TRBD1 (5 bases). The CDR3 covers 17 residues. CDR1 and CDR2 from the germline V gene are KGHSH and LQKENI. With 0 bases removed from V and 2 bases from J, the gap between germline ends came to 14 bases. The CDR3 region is CASSPPGLRAPGNTIYF. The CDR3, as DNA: TGTGCCAGCTCACCACCGGGTCTCAGGGCCCCTGGAAACACCATATATTTT.

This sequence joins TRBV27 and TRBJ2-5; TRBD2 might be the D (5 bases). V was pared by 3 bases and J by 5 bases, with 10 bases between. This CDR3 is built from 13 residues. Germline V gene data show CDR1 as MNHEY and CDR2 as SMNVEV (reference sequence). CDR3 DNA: TGTGCCAGCAGTTTGGCCCGAGGGGAGACCCAGTACTTC. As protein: CASSLARGETQYF.

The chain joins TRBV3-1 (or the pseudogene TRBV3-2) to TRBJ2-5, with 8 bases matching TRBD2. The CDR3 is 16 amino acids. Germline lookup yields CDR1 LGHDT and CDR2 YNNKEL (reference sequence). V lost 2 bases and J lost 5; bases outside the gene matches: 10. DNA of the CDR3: TGTGCCAGCAGCCAACGACTGGCGGGGGGCGGGGAGACCCAGTACTTC. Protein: CASSQRLAGGGETQYF.

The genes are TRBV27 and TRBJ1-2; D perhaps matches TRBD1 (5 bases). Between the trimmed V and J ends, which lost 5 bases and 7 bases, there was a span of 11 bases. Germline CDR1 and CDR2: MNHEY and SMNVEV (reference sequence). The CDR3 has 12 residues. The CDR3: CASSARGSGYTF. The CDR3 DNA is TGTGCCAGCAGTGCTAGGGGTAGTGGCTACACCTTC.

The CDR3 here is CASITDRAGNQPQHF. The CDR3 DNA is TGTGCCAGCATCACGGACAGGGCAGGCAATCAGCCCCAGCATTTT. The chain couples TRBV6-5 to TRBJ1-5, with 8 bases aligning to TRBD1. The trim removed 7 bases at V and 2 bases at J, leaving 7 bases unmatched. This CDR3 comprises 15 residues. The V gene's germline CDR1 is MNHEY and CDR2 SVGAGI.

The CDR3 region has the DNA TGTGCCTGGGGTAGACCCCACAATGAGCAGTTCTTC. Translation: CAWGRPHNEQFF. The J gene is TRBJ2-1, the V gene TRBV30; no reliable D call. V lost 5 bases, J lost 5 bases, and 10 bases lay in between. The CDR3 runs 12 residues. Germline V lookup: CDR1 GTSNPN, CDR2 SVGIG (reference sequence).

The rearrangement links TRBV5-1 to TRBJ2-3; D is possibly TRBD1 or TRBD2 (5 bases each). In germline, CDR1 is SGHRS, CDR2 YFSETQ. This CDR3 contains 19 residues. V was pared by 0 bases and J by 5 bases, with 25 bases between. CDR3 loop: CASSLGVGGVSLQGDTQYF. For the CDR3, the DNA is TGCGCCAGCAGCTTGGGGGTAGGAGGTGTCAGTCTTCAGGGAGATACGCAGTATTTT.

The CDR3 DNA reads TGTGCCAGCAGCCCGACAGGTGACTTCTACGAGCAGTACTTC. Protein: CASSPTGDFYEQYF. V gene TRBV6-5 combines with J gene TRBJ2-7, with a weak D call TRBD1 (6 bases). Germline CDR1 is MNHEY and CDR2 is SVGAGI. V lost 6 bases and J 3 bases, leaving 15 bases between the germline ends. This CDR3 region has 14 residues.

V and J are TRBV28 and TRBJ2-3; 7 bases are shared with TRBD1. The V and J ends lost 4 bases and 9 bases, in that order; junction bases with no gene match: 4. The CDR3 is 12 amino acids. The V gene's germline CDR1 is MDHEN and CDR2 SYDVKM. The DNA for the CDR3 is TGTGCCAGCAGTTCCCGACAGGGAACGCAGTATTTT. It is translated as CASSSRQGTQYF.

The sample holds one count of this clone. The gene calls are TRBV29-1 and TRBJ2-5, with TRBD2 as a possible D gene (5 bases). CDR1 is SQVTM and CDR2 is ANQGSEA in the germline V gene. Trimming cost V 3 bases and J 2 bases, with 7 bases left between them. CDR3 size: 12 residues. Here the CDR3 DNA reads TGCAGCGTTGACACGGGGCAAGAGACCCAGTACTTC. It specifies CSVDTGQETQYF. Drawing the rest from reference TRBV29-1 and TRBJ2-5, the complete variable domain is SAVISQKPSRDICQRGTSLTIQCQVDSQVTMMFWYRQQPGQSLTLIATANQGSEATYESGFVIDKFPISRPNLTFSTLTVSNMSPEDSSIYLCSVDTGQETQYFGPGTRLLVL.